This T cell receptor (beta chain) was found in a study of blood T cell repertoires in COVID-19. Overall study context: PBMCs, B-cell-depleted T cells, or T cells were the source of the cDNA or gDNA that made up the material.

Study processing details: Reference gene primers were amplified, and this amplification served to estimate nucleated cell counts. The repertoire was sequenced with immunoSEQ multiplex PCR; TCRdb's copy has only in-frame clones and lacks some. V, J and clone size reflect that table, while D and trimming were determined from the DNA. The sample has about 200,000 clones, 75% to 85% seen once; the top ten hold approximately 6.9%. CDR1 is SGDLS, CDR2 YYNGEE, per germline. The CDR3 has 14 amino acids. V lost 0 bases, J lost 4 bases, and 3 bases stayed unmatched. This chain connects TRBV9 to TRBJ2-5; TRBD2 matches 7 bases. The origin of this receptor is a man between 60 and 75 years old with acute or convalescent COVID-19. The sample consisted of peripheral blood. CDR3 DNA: TGTGCCAGCAGCGTAGCGGGGGGATCAGAGACCCAGTACTTC. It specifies CASSVAGGSETQYF.